A single sample is the source of the 17 T cell receptor beta chains below, sequenced in a study of cytomegalovirus exposure and HLA in healthy donors. The primer mix had 60 Vbeta and 13 Jbeta primers. Assay used: immunoSEQ multiplex PCR; TCRdb lists only in-frame clones, some missing. The table includes around 110,000 clones, around 65% detected once. The sample consisted of PBMCs. The receptors come from a man younger than 30 in good health and CMV-seronegative.

The sample holds a few counts of this clone. The chain links TRBV5-4 to TRBJ1-2; 8 bases agree with TRBD1. V gave up 3 bases and J gave up 4 bases; unmatched junction bases: 2. Germline CDR1 SGHNT, CDR2 YYREEE (reference sequence). CDR3 length equals 13 residues. The DNA of the CDR3 is TGTGCCAGCAGCTCGACAGGGGTCTATGGCTACACCTTC. Translation gives CASSSTGVYGYTF. The full variable domain, in which reference TRBV5-4 and TRBJ1-2 provide the parts outside the CDR3, is ETGVTQSPTHLIKTRGQQVTLRCSSQSGHNTVSWYQQALGQGPQFIFQYYREEENGRGNFPPRFSGLQFPNYSSELNVNALELDDSALYLCASSSTGVYGYTFGSGTRLTVV.

V gene TRBV2 combines with J gene TRBJ2-1; D call uncertain. Germline V gene sequence: CDR1 SNHLY, CDR2 FYNNEI. The CDR3 runs 12 residues. V dropped 4 bases and J dropped 8 bases, with 9 bases sitting between them. For the CDR3, the DNA is TGTGCCAGCAGTGCGGGTCGGTATGAGCAGTTCTTC. This encodes CASSAGRYEQFF.

Comment on this clone: One end of the junction is discordant with germline, which a read error may explain. The chain has TRBV7-8 and TRBJ1-2; possibly TRBD1 for D (5 bases). Germline CDR1 reads SGHVS; CDR2 reads FQNEAQ. CDR3 length: 14 amino acids. This chain's CDR3 is CASSLVLGDYGYPF. Here the CDR3 DNA reads TGTGCCAGCAGCTTAGTTCTGGGGGACTATGGCTACCCCTTC.

The gene calls are TRBV9 and TRBJ2-7; 10 nucleotides align to TRBD1. Germline-derived CDR1 and CDR2 are SGDLS and YYNGEE. The CDR3 is 14 residues long. V dropped 3 bases and J dropped 7; count of bases not matched to a gene: 7. CDR3 coding DNA: TGTGCCAGCAGCGCAACCGGGACAGGGGTTGAGCAGTACTTC. This gives the protein CASSATGTGVEQYF.

The chain couples TRBV18 to TRBJ1-2; 11 bases match TRBD1. With V trimmed by 3 bases and J by 1 base, 4 bases remained unmatched. The CDR3 contains 16 residues. Looked up from germline, CDR1 is KGHSH and CDR2 is LQKENI. CDR3 region: CASSPRTGGGNYGYTF. The CDR3 region has the DNA TGTGCCAGCTCACCTCGGACAGGGGGCGGTAACTATGGCTACACCTTC.

V is TRBV29-1 and J is TRBJ2-1; 7 bases are a match to TRBD1. The CDR3 is 12 amino acids. Germline CDR1 reads SQVTM; CDR2 reads ANQGSEA. V was pared by 7 bases and J by 8 bases, with 8 bases of the junction left unmatched. Written as DNA, the CDR3 is TGCAGCGCCAACACAGGGGTCGATGAGCAGTTCTTC. Its protein product is CSANTGVDEQFF.

Comments on this clone: Other DNA sequences in the same sample also yield this CDR3. This rearrangement joins TRBV6-5 to TRBJ1-2; 8 nucleotides line up with TRBD1. Germline V gene data show CDR1 as MNHEY and CDR2 as SVGAGI. The CDR3 extends over 14 amino acids. J lost 8 bases, V lost 0 bases, and 5 bases had no gene match. Written as DNA, the CDR3 is TGTGCCAGCAGTTACTCGACAGGGGCGGGCGGCTACACCTTC. It translates to CASSYSTGAGGYTF.

To note about this clone: A junction end diverges from the germline sequence, so it may reflect a read error. This chain connects TRBV29-1 to TRBJ1-2, with D unclear. This CDR3 comprises 11 residues. Germline assignment: CDR1 SQVTM and CDR2 ANQGSEA. CDR3 nucleotides: TGCAGCGTTGACGTGAGGGATGGCTACCCCTTC. This sequence encodes CSVDVRDGYPF.

The CDR3 DNA is TGTGCCCTCTCGGGATTCATTACCGGGGAGCTGTTTTTT. It encodes CALSGFITGELFF. This chain uses TRBV11-2 with TRBJ2-2, with TRBD2 as a possible D gene (5 bases). CDR1 is SGHAT and CDR2 is FQNNGV in the germline V gene. The V end lost 11 bases, the J end lost 5 bases, and 15 bases lay between the germline ends. The CDR3 totals 13 residues.

As DNA, the CDR3 is TGTGCCAGCAGTTCCCCCGGGACAGGGGGCTACGAGCAGTACTTC. Residues: CASSSPGTGGYEQYF. The chain has TRBV5-6 and TRBJ2-7; 11 bases are a match to TRBD1. The junction had 7 bases not matched to a gene; V was cut back by 5 bases and J by 3 bases. Germline V gene sequence: CDR1 SGHDT, CDR2 YYEEEE. The CDR3 loop spans 15 amino acids.

This clone is a singleton in its sample. The rearrangement uses TRBV7-9 and TRBJ2-3, with D maybe TRBD2 (6 bases). V lost 2 bases and J 4 bases, leaving 16 bases between the germline ends. The CDR3 length is 16 residues. Germline CDR1 SEHNR, CDR2 FQNEAQ (reference sequence). CDR3 DNA sequence: TGTGCCAGCAGCTTATCCTGGGAGGTCGGCCCAGATACGCAGTATTTT. Encoded protein: CASSLSWEVGPDTQYF.

V is TRBV6-5 and J is TRBJ1-3; the D is unclear. V lost 4 bases, J lost 4 bases, and 8 bases lay in between. The CDR3 contains 13 residues. The germline V gene has CDR1 MNHEY and CDR2 SVGAGI. CDR3 bases: TGTGCCAGCAGTTTCTTTTTAGGAAACACCATATATTTT. Translated, it gives CASSFFLGNTIYF.

The chain recombines TRBV6-5 with TRBJ2-7; possibly TRBD2 for D (6 bases). In germline, CDR1 is MNHEY, CDR2 SVGAGI. The CDR3 runs 13 residues. Deletions cut 6 bases from V and 0 bases from J, with 9 bases between. This chain's CDR3 is CASRRDFSYEQYF. The CDR3 coding sequence is TGTGCCAGCAGACGGGACTTCTCCTACGAGCAGTACTTC.

This clone was seen a handful of times. This chain joins TRBV29-1 and TRBJ2-7; D call uncertain. The CDR3 spans 13 residues. Looked up from germline, CDR1 is SQVTM and CDR2 is ANQGSEA. V was trimmed by 4 bases and J by 0 bases, leaving 10 bases between them. Written as DNA, the CDR3 is TGCAGCGTTGCTGAAGCTACCTCCTACGAGCAGTACTTC. It is translated as CSVAEATSYEQYF.

The chain links TRBV6-1 to TRBJ2-5; 9 nucleotides match TRBD2. V shed 6 bases, J shed 4 bases, and the junction held 9 bases outside the gene matches. Germline V gives CDR1 MNHNS, CDR2 SASEGT. The length of the CDR3 is 15 residues. The chain's CDR3 is CASSQGLALGETQYF. Written as DNA, the CDR3 is TGTGCCAGCAGCCAGGGACTAGCATTAGGAGAGACCCAGTACTTC.

There are a few counts of this clone. V is TRBV7-9 and J is TRBJ2-7, with D tentatively TRBD2 (5 bases). The V and J ends lost 5 bases and 6 bases respectively, with 17 bases between them. CDR3 size: 14 residues. The germline gives CDR1 SEHNR, CDR2 FQNEAQ (reference sequence). The chain's CDR3 is CASSPGVGLFEQYF. DNA for the CDR3: TGTGCCAGCAGCCCCGGGGTAGGTCTCTTCGAGCAGTACTTC.

The chain carries TRBV29-1 and TRBJ2-3, with TRBD2 as a possible D gene (6 bases). V lost 4 bases, J lost 4 bases, and 15 bases lay in between. This CDR3 is 14 amino acids long. From germline, CDR1 is SQVTM and CDR2 ANQGSEA. CDR3 protein: CSVGRDIPPDTQYF. Here the CDR3 DNA reads TGCAGCGTTGGGCGGGATATTCCCCCAGATACGCAGTATTTT.